This T cell receptor (beta chain) was sequenced in a study of Graves' ophthalmopathy and Graves' hyperthyroidism. Study-wide points: Blood also harbored most expanded thyroid clonotypes above 0.001 frequency. Sensitivity reached approximately 71% and specificity just under 75% when the model predicted ophthalmopathy progression.

Researchers took RNA transcripts and amplified TCR beta CDR3 regions from them. First-round RT-PCR used HTBI primers; second-round multiplex PCR followed. TCRdb itself ran the multiplex PCR reads through MiXCR, one entry per CDR3 protein. The sample holds over a million distinct CDR3 sequences; about 38% are singletons and the top ten take around 10%. The CDR3 has 14 amino acids. CDR1 is DFQATT and CDR2 is SNEGSKA in the germline V gene (reference sequence). The trim removed 2 bases at V and 6 bases at J, leaving 6 bases unmatched. Each hyperthyroidism patient was newly diagnosed, with under 2 months' duration, and aged 18 to 65. The authors diagnosed from clinical symptoms, serum thyroxine, TRAb, thyroid ultrasound and orbital computed tomography. A note on this clonotype: Its antigen is not known.

The chain employs TRBV20-1 and TRBJ1-5; 8 bases line up with TRBD1. The source material was peripheral blood or thyroid tissue (not recorded which). The TCR sequence derives from an adult man with Graves' hyperthyroidism. The CDR3 bases are TGCAGTGCTAGAAAGACAGGGGTCCGTCAGCCCCAGCATTTT. Its protein product is CSARKTGVRQPQHF.